These 15 T cell receptor beta chains were sequenced from one sample in a study of T cells in localized non-small cell lung cancer. Using immunoSEQ multiplex PCR, the repertoire was profiled, and TCRdb retains in-frame clones only, with some absent. This table holds under 50,000 clones, approximately 90% found once. The sample in question was peripheral blood mononuclear cells, obtained before any cancer treatment. The receptors here all came from a male donor older than 55 with stage II lung adenocarcinoma.

This chain links TRBV18 with TRBJ1-1; D gene ambiguous. Germline V gene sequence: CDR1 KGHSH, CDR2 LQKENI. There are 13 residues in the CDR3. V was cut by 0 bases and J by 4 bases, with 6 bases left in between. This CDR3 is CASSPPGSTEAFF. CDR3 DNA sequence: TGTGCCAGCTCACCACCGGGAAGCACTGAAGCTTTCTTT.

This clone was seen a few times. The chain recombines TRBV30 with TRBJ2-7, with D perhaps TRBD1 or TRBD2 (5 bases each). Germline loops: CDR1 GTSNPN, CDR2 SVGIG (reference sequence). CDR3 size: 12 residues. V lost 0 bases to trimming and J lost 11 bases, with 14 bases between them. In DNA, the CDR3 is TGTGCCTGGAGTGTACTTCGAGGGGTGGAGTACTTC. Protein: CAWSVLRGVEYF.

The chain carries TRBV7-8 and TRBJ2-1; TRBD2 agrees at 11 bases. This CDR3 contains 15 residues. The trim removed 1 base at V and 4 bases at J, leaving 0 bases unmatched. From germline, CDR1 is SGHVS and CDR2 FQNEAQ. CDR3 bases: TGTGCCAGCAGCTTAGTAGCGGGAGGGTACAATGAGCAGTTCTTC. Translation gives CASSLVAGGYNEQFF.

This clone was observed once. V is TRBV18 and J is TRBJ1-5, with D maybe TRBD1 (5 bases). Germline V CDR1 and CDR2: KGHSH, LQKENI. Trimming shortened V by 6 bases and J by 4 bases, and 19 bases separated the two germline ends. The CDR3 spans 16 residues. For the CDR3, the DNA is TGTGCCAGCTCGCCTCAAGGGGCAGGCGGTAATCAGCCCCAGCATTTT. As protein: CASSPQGAGGNQPQHF.

This chain links TRBV5-1 with TRBJ2-5, with 9 positions matching TRBD2. The CDR3 length is 14 residues. Trimming removed 6 bases from V and 2 bases from J; junction bases left unmatched: 5. The germline V gene encodes CDR1 SGHRS and CDR2 YFSETQ. The CDR3 loop is CASNEGLAQETQYF. The CDR3 bases are TGCGCCAGCAACGAAGGACTAGCGCAAGAGACCCAGTACTTC.

V is TRBV18 and J is TRBJ2-1, with 8 nucleotides matching TRBD2. CDR1 is KGHSH and CDR2 is LQKENI in the germline V gene. With 3 bases clipped from V and 7 bases from J, the junction kept 11 bases outside the gene matches. The CDR3 spans 16 residues. CDR3 DNA sequence: TGTGCCAGCTCACCTCCCCGAGCGGGAGTTAGGAATGAGCAGTTCTTC. It is translated as CASSPPRAGVRNEQFF.

V is TRBV5-1 and J is TRBJ1-1; D remains ambiguous. The length of the CDR3 is 14 residues. Germline V gene data show CDR1 as SGHRS and CDR2 as YFSETQ. Trimming cost V 0 bases and J 4 bases, with 10 bases left between them. This CDR3 reads CASSLVTGSTEAFF. In DNA form, the CDR3 reads TGCGCCAGCAGCTTGGTCACGGGGAGCACTGAAGCTTTCTTT. Based on the CDR3 plus reference TRBV5-1 and TRBJ1-1, the full variable domain is KAGVTQTPRYLIKTRGQQVTLSCSPISGHRSVSWYQQTPGQGLQFLFEYFSETQRNKGNFPGRFSGRQFSNSRSEMNVSTLELGDSALYLCASSLVTGSTEAFFGQGTRLTVV.

V is TRBV6-5 and J is TRBJ1-6; D is ambiguous. CDR3 length: 15 amino acids. Germline CDR1 reads MNHEY; CDR2 reads SVGAGI. Trimming took off 4 bases at V and 8 bases at J, with 15 bases between the two ends. The CDR3 region is CASSSIGTSDSPLHF. CDR3 in DNA: TGTGCCAGCAGTTCCATCGGCACATCGGATTCACCCCTCCACTTT.

The chain uses TRBV6-6 and TRBJ2-4; no clear D gene. The CDR3 length is 14 residues. The germline V gene has CDR1 MNHNY and CDR2 SVGAGI (reference sequence). Trimming pared 2 bases from V and 0 bases from J, leaving 5 bases between. The CDR3 reads CASSYGRAKNIQYF. Written as DNA, the CDR3 is TGTGCCAGCAGTTACGGTCGAGCCAAAAACATTCAGTACTTC.

This clone was detected once. J is TRBJ1-3 and V is TRBV7-2; D call uncertain. Looked up from germline, CDR1 is SGHTA and CDR2 is FQGNSA. The CDR3 runs to 15 residues. The germline V and J ends were trimmed by 5 bases and 0 bases, with 11 bases remaining between them. This CDR3 is CASSLSRGSGNTIYF. The CDR3 DNA sequence: TGTGCCAGCAGCCTAAGCCGGGGCTCTGGAAACACCATATATTTT.

This chain joins TRBV9 and TRBJ1-6, with D possibly matching TRBD1 (5 bases). The germline gives CDR1 SGDLS, CDR2 YYNGEE. V was clipped by 4 bases and J by 10 bases, with 15 bases between them. CDR3 length equals 14 residues. This chain's CDR3 is CASSSSSGNSPLHF. In DNA form, the CDR3 reads TGTGCCAGCAGCTCCTCTTCAGGGAACTCACCCCTCCACTTT.

The rearrangement uses TRBV5-1 and TRBJ2-1, with TRBD1 matching over 10 bases. V trimming: 5 bases; J trimming: 3 bases; junction bases outside the gene matches: 5. Germline CDR1 SGHRS, CDR2 YFSETQ. The CDR3 is made up of 15 amino acids. The CDR3 region is CASRDRGDFYNEQFF. The CDR3, as DNA: TGCGCCAGCAGGGACAGGGGGGACTTCTACAATGAGCAGTTCTTC.

The chain uses TRBV5-1 and TRBJ2-3, with D hard to call. The CDR3 runs to 15 residues. Trimming pared 0 bases from V and 2 bases from J, leaving 10 bases between. Germline V lookup: CDR1 SGHRS, CDR2 YFSETQ. CDR3 in DNA: TGCGCCAGCAGCTTGGTCCCGACCTCCACAGATACGCAGTATTTT. As protein: CASSLVPTSTDTQYF.

The V call is TRBV5-5, the J call TRBJ1-3; D gene uncertain. In germline, CDR1 is SGHKS, CDR2 YYEKEE (reference sequence). The CDR3 totals 13 residues. V lost 2 bases and J 3 bases, leaving 6 bases between the germline ends. CDR3 coding DNA: TGTGCCAGCAGCTTCGACGTTGGAAACACCATATATTTT. It encodes CASSFDVGNTIYF.

The chain combines TRBV10-1 with TRBJ2-3; D is perhaps TRBD2 (5 bases). The CDR3 is 14 amino acids. Germline V CDR1 and CDR2: WNHNN, SYGVQD (reference sequence). V dropped 4 bases and J dropped 1 base, with 9 bases sitting between them. CDR3 nucleotide sequence: TGCGCCAGCAGTGTGTCCGGGGGCACAGATACGCAGTATTTT. This codes for CASSVSGGTDTQYF.